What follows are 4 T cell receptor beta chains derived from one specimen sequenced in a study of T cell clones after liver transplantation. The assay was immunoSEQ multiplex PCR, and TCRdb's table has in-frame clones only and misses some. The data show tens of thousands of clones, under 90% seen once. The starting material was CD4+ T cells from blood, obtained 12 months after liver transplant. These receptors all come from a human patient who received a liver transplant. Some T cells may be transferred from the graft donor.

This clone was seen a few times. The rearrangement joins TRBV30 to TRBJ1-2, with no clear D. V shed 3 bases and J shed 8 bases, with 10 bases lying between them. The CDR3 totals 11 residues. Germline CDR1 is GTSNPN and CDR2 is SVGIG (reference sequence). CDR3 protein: CAWSLGSGYTF. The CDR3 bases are TGTGCCTGGAGCTTAGGGTCCGGCTACACCTTC.

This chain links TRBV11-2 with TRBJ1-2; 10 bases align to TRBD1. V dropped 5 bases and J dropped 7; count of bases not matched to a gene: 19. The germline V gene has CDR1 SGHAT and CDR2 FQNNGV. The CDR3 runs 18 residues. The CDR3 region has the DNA TGTGCCAGCAGCGGAAACCGGGGGACAGGGGTGGGCTCAGGTGGCTACACCTTC. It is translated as CASSGNRGTGVGSGGYTF.

The CDR3 DNA reads as TGTGCCAGCAGAGCGGGACAGGGGGTAGGAAACACTGAAGCTTTCTTT. Protein: CASRAGQGVGNTEAFF. V and J are TRBV9 and TRBJ1-1; TRBD1 agrees at 11 bases. J gave up 2 bases and V 5 bases, and 8 bases lay outside the gene matches. CDR3 length: 16 amino acids. Germline V gene lookup returns CDR1 SGDLS and CDR2 YYNGEE.

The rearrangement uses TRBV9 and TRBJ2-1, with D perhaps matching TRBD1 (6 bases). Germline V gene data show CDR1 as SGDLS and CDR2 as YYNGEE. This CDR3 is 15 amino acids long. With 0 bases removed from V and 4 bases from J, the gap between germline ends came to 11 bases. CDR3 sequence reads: CASSVAGALYNEQFF. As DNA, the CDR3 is TGTGCCAGCAGCGTAGCAGGGGCCCTATACAATGAGCAGTTCTTC.